One TCR beta chain is described in this entry. The antigen is unknown. Each individual donor underwent a draw of ten milliliters of peripheral blood. These data belong to a study of blood T cells in healthy people across ages. Regarding the study as a whole: TCR beta diversity correlated strongly with naive T cell percentage.

It was with a sample-barcoded 5' primer and a J-beta primer mix that a second PCR of roughly 6 to 12 cycles was run. TCRdb passed the 5' RACE reads through MiXCR, listing each CDR3 protein once. The sample contains more than 900,000 distinct CDR3 sequences, 20% to 25% of which appear only once. From germline, CDR1 is SQVTM and CDR2 ANQGSEA. The CDR3 contains 15 residues. Germline trimming cut 0 bases from V and 3 bases from J; bases unmatched to any gene: 6. This same sample was also taken into another study, of T cells of mothers and their children. This second study says: Each child contributed roughly 3 million TCR beta CDR3 reads, while each mother contributed over 8 million.

The sample taken for sequencing was blood. This clonotype was sampled from a girl aged 2-10 years in good health. The chain uses TRBV29-1 and TRBJ1-2; TRBD1 matches 8 bases. The CDR3 sequence is CSVEDPDREDYGYTF. CDR3 nucleotide sequence: TGCAGCGTTGAAGACCCGGACAGGGAGGACTATGGCTACACCTTC.